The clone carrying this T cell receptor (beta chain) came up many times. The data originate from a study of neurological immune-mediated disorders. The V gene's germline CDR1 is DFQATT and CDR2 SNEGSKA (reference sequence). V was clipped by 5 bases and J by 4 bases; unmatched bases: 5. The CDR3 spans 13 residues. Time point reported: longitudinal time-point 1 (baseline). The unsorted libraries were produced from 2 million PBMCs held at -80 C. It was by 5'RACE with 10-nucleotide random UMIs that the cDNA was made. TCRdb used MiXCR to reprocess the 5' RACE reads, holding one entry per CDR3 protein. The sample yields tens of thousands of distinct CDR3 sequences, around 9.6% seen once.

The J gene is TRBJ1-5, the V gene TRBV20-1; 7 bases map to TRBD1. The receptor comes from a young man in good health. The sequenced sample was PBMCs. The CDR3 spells CSAAGTENQPQHF. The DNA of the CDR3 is TGCAGTGCTGCCGGGACAGAAAATCAGCCCCAGCATTTT.